This T cell receptor (beta chain) was retrieved from a study of blood T cell repertoires in COVID-19. The overall study: In each case, the material was cDNA or gDNA derived from T cells, B-cell-depleted T cells, or PBMCs.

This CDR3 contains 12 residues. CDR1 GTSNPN and CDR2 SVGIG come from the germline V gene (reference sequence). The method was immunoSEQ multiplex PCR; TCRdb's version includes in-frame clones alone and lacks a portion of them. The sample shows about 210,000 clones, approximately 90% of them seen only once. The genes are TRBV30 and TRBJ1-2; D is unclear. Input material: peripheral blood. This receptor was identified in a man aged 25-45 years with acute or convalescent COVID-19. The CDR3 nucleotides read TGTTCATTTCAACGAGGGATCTATGGCTACACCTTC. Protein product: CSFQRGIYGYTF.